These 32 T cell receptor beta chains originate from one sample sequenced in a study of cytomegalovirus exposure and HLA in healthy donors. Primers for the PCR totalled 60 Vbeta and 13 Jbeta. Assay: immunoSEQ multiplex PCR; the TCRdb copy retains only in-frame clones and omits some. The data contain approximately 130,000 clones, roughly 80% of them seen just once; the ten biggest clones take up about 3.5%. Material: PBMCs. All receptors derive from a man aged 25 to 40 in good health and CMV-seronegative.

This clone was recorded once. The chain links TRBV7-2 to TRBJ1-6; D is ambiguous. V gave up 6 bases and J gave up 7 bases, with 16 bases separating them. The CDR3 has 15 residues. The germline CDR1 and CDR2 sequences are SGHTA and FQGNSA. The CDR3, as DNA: TGTGCCAGCAGAATCGTTGGAGCAAGGAATTCACCCCTCCACTTT. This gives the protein CASRIVGARNSPLHF.

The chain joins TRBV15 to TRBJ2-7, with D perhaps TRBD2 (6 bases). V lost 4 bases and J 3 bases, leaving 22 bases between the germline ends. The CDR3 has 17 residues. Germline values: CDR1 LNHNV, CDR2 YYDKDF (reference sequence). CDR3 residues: CATSIIGTGRSFYEQYF. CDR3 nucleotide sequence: TGTGCCACCAGCATCATAGGTACCGGGAGAAGTTTCTACGAGCAGTACTTC.

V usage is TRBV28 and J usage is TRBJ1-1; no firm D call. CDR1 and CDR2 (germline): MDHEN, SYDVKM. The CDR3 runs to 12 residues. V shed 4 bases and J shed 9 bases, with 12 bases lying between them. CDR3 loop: CASSSAVRKAFF. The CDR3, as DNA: TGTGCCAGCAGTTCCGCCGTTAGAAAAGCTTTCTTT.

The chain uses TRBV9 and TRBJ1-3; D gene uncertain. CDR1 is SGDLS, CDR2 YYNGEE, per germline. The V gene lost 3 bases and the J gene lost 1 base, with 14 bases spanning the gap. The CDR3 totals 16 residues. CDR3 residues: CASSESGKSSGNTIYF. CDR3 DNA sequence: TGTGCCAGCAGCGAGTCCGGGAAATCTTCTGGAAACACCATATATTTT.

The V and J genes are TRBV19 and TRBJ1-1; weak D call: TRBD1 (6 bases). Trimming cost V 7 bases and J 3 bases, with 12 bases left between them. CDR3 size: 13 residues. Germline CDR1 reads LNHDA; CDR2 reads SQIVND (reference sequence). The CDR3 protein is CASTETGDTEAFF. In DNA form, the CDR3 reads TGTGCCAGTACCGAGACAGGAGACACTGAAGCTTTCTTT.

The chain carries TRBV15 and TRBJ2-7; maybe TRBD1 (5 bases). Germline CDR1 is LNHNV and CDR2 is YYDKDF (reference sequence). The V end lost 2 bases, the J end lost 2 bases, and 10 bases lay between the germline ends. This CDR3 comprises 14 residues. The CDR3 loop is CATSRQGKPYEQYF. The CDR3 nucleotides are TGTGCCACCAGCAGACAGGGAAAGCCCTACGAGCAGTACTTC.

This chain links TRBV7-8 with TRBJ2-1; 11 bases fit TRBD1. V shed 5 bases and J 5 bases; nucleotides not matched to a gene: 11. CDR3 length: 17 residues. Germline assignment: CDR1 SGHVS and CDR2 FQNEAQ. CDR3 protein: CASSPRTGGDYDNEQFF. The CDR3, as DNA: TGTGCCAGCAGCCCACGGACAGGGGGCGATTACGACAATGAGCAGTTCTTC. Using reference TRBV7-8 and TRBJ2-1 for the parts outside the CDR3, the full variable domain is GAGVSQSPRYKVAKRGQDVALRCDPISGHVSLFWYQQALGQGPEFLTYFQNEAQLDKSGLPSDRFFAERPEGSVSTLKIQRTQQEDSAVYLCASSPRTGGDYDNEQFFGPGTRLTVL.

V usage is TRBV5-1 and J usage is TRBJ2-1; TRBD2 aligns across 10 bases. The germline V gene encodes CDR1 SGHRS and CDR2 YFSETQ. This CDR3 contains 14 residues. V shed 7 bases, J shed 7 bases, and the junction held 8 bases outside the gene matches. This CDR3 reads CASCLAGDRNEQFF. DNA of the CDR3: TGCGCCAGCTGCCTAGCGGGAGATAGGAATGAGCAGTTCTTC. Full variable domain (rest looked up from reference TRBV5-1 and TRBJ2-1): KAGVTQTPRYLIKTRGQQVTLSCSPISGHRSVSWYQQTPGQGLQFLFEYFSETQRNKGNFPGRFSGRQFSNSRSEMNVSTLELGDSALYLCASCLAGDRNEQFFGPGTRLTVL.

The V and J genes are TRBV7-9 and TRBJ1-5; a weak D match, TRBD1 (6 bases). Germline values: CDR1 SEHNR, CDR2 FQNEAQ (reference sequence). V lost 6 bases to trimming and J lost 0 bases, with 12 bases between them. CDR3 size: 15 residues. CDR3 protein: CASSSGGASNQPQHF. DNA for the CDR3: TGTGCCAGCAGTTCTGGGGGGGCTAGCAATCAGCCCCAGCATTTT. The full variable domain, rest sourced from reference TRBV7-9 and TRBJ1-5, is DTGVSQNPRHKITKRGQNVTFRCDPISEHNRLYWYRQTLGQGPEFLTYFQNEAQLEKSRLLSDRFSAERPKGSFSTLEIQRTEQGDSAMYLCASSSGGASNQPQHFGDGTRLSIL.

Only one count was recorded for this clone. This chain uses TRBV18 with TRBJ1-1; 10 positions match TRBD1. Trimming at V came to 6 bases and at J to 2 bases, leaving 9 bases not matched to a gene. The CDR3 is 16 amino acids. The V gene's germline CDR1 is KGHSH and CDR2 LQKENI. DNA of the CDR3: TGTGCCAGCTCGGACAGGGGGAATTCCGGAAACACTGAAGCTTTCTTT. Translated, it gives CASSDRGNSGNTEAFF.

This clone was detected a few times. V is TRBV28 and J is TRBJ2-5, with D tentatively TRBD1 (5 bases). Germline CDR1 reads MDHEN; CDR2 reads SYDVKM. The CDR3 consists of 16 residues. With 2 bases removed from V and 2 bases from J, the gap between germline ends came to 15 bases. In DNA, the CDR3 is TGTGCCAGCAGTTTACAAAACCCAGGGTGGCAAGAGACCCAGTACTTC. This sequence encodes CASSLQNPGWQETQYF.

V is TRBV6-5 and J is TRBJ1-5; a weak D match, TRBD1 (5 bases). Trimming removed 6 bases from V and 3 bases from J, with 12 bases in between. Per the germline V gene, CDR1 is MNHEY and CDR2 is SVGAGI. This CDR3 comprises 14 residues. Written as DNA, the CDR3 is TGTGCCAGCAGCCTCAGACAGACCAATCAGCCCCAGCATTTT. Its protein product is CASSLRQTNQPQHF.

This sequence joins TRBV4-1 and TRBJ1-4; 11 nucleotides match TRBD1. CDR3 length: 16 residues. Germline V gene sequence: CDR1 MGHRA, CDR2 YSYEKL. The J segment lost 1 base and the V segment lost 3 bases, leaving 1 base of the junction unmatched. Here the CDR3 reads CASSQGTGGTNEKLFF. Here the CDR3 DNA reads TGCGCCAGCAGCCAGGGGACAGGGGGAACTAATGAAAAACTGTTTTTT.

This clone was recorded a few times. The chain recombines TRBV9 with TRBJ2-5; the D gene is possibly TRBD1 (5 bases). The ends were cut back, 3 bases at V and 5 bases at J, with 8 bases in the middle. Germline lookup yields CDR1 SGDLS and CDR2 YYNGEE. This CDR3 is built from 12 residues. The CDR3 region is CASSGQTETQYF. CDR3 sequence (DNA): TGTGCCAGCAGCGGACAGACTGAGACCCAGTACTTC. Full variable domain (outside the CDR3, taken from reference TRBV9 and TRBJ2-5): DSGVTQTPKHLITATGQRVTLRCSPRSGDLSVYWYQQSLDQGLQFLIQYYNGEERAKGNILERFSAQQFPDLHSELNLSSLELGDSALYFCASSGQTETQYFGPGTRLLVL.

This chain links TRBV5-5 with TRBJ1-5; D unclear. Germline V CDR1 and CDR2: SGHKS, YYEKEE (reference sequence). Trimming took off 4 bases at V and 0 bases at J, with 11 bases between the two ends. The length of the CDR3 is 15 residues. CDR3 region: CASSQTVFSNQPQHF. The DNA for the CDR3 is TGTGCCAGCAGCCAAACAGTGTTTAGCAATCAGCCCCAGCATTTT.

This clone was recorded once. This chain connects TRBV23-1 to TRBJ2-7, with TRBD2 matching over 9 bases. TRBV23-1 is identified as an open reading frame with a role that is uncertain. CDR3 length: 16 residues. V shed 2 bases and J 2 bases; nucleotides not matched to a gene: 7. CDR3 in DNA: TGCGCCAGCAGTCAACTCCCTAGCGGGAAAGCCTACGAGCAGTACTTC. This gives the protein CASSQLPSGKAYEQYF.

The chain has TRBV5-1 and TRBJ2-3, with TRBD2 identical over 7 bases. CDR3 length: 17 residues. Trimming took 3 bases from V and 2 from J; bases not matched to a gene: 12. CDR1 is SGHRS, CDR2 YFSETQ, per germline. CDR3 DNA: TGCGCCAGCAGCTCCTACTCGGCGGGGGAGCTCACAGATACGCAGTATTTT. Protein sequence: CASSSYSAGELTDTQYF. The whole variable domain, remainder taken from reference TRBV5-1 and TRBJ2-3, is KAGVTQTPRYLIKTRGQQVTLSCSPISGHRSVSWYQQTPGQGLQFLFEYFSETQRNKGNFPGRFSGRQFSNSRSEMNVSTLELGDSALYLCASSSYSAGELTDTQYFGPGTRLTVL.

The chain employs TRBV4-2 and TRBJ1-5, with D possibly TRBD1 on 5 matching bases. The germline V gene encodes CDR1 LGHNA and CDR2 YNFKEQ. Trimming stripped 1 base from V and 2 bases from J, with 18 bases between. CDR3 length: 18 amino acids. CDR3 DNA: TGTGCCAGCAGCCAAGGATCCCTTATGACAGTTCGCAATCAGCCCCAGCATTTT. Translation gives CASSQGSLMTVRNQPQHF.

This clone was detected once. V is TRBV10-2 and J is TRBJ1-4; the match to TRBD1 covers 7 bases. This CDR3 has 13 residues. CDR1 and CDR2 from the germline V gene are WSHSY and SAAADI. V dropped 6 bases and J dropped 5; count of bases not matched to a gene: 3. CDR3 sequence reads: CASRDRANEKLFF. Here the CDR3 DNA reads TGCGCCAGCAGAGACAGGGCGAATGAAAAACTGTTTTTT.

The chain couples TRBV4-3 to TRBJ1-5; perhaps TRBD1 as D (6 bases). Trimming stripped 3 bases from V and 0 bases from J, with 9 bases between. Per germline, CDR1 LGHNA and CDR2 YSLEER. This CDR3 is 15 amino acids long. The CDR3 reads CASSQGHHSNQPQHF. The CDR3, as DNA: TGCGCCAGCAGCCAGGGACACCATAGCAATCAGCCCCAGCATTTT.

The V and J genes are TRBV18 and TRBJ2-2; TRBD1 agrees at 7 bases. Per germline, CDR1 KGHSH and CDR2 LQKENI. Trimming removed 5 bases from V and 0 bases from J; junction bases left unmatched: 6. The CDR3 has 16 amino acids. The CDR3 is CASSFKGTANTGELFF. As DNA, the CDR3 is TGTGCCAGCTCATTCAAGGGGACAGCGAACACCGGGGAGCTGTTTTTT.

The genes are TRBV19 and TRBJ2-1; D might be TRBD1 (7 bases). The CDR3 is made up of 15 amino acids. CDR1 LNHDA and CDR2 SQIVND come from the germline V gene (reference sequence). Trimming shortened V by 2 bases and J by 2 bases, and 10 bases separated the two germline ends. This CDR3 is CASSIQGEAYNEQFF. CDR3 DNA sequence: TGTGCCAGTAGTATACAGGGGGAGGCCTACAATGAGCAGTTCTTC.

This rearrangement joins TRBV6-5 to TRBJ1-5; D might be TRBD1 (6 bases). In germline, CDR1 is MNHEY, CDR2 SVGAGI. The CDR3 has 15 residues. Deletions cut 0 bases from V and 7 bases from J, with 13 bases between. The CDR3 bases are TGTGCCAGCAGTTACTCGACGGCAGGGGAACAGCCCCAGCATTTT. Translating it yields CASSYSTAGEQPQHF.

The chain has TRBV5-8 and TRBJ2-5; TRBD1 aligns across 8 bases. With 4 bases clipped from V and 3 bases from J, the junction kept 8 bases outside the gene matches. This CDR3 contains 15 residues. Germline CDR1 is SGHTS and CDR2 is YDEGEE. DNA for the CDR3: TGTGCCAGCAGCCATCTCCGGGACAGGAAAGAGACCCAGTACTTC. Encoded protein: CASSHLRDRKETQYF. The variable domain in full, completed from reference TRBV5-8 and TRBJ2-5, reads EAGVTQSPTHLIKTRGQQATLRCSPISGHTSVYWYQQALGLGLQFLLWYDEGEERNRGNFPPRFSGRQFPNYSSELNVNALELEDSALYLCASSHLRDRKETQYFGPGTRLLVL.

CDR3 sequence (DNA): TGTGCCAGCAGCCTACGGGGGTATGAGCAGTTCTTC. It translates to CASSLRGYEQFF. V is TRBV11-3 and J is TRBJ2-1; possible D gene TRBD2, 6 bases. The germline gives CDR1 SGHNT, CDR2 YENEEA. Trimming cost V 5 bases and J 8 bases, with 10 bases left between them. The CDR3 is made up of 12 amino acids.

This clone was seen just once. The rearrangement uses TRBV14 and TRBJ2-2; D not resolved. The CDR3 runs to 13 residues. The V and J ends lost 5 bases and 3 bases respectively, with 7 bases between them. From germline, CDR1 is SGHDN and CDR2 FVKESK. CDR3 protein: CASSASYTGELFF. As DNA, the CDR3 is TGTGCCAGCAGCGCTAGTTACACCGGGGAGCTGTTTTTT.

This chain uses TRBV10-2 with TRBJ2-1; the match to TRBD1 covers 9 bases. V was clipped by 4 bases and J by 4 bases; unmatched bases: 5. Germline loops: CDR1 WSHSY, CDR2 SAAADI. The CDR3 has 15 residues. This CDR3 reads CASSVAGQGYNEQFF. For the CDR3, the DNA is TGCGCCAGCAGTGTGGCGGGACAGGGATACAATGAGCAGTTCTTC.

CDR3 sequence: CASSLYLGASTNYGYTF. Here the CDR3 DNA reads TGTGCCAGCAGTTTATATCTTGGAGCCTCCACTAACTATGGCTACACCTTC. The chain joins TRBV28 to TRBJ1-2; D is unresolved. The CDR3 spans 17 residues. V was pared by 1 base and J by 0 bases, with 15 bases between. The germline V gene encodes CDR1 MDHEN and CDR2 SYDVKM.

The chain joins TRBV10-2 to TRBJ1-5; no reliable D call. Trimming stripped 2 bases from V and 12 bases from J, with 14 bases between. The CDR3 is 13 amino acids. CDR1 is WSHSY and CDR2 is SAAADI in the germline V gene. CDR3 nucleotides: TGCGCCAGCAGTGAGGATTGGGCGGGAAGCCAGCATTTT. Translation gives CASSEDWAGSQHF.

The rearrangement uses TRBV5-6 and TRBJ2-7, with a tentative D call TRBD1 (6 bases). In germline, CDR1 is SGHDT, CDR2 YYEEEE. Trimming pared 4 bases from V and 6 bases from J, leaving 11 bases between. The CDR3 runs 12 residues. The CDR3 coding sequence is TGTGCCAGCAGCAACAGGGCCGGCGAGCAGTACTTC. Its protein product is CASSNRAGEQYF.

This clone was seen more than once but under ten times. CDR3 in DNA: TGTGCCAGCAGCGTAGTGGGACAGGACTATGGCTACACCTTC. Encoded protein: CASSVVGQDYGYTF. The chain employs TRBV9 and TRBJ1-2; TRBD1 matches at 8 bases. The germline CDR1 and CDR2 sequences are SGDLS and YYNGEE. J was trimmed by 3 bases and V by 0 bases; bases with no gene match: 1. The CDR3 consists of 14 residues.

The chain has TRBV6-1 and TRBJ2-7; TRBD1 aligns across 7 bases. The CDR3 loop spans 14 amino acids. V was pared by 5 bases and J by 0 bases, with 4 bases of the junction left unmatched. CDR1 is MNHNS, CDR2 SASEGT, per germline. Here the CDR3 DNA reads TGTGCCAGCAGTTCGGGACAGAGCTCCTACGAGCAGTACTTC. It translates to CASSSGQSSYEQYF.